The text below deals with one T cell receptor beta chain. The antigen remains unidentified. This record comes from a study of CD8 T cell repertoires and HIV-1 epitope variants. At the level of the study: Each of Twenty-five Gag and Nef epitope peptides stimulated a separate culture. Enriched T cells were co-cultured with equal autologous T cell-negative cells. The baseline condition was 1M T cells left uncultured. Findings of the study overall: Only beta chains were identified, marking proliferation to antigen, not function.

Between the trimmed V and J ends, which lost 5 bases and 4 bases, there was a span of 8 bases. Germline lookup yields CDR1 LGHNT and CDR2 FRNRAP. The CDR3 is 13 amino acids. The assay was immunoSEQ multiplex PCR, and TCRdb's table has in-frame clones only and misses some. The sample holds 7,000 to 7,500 clones, 66% seen once. The sequenced sample consisted of cultured CD8+ T cells derived from PBMCs. The genes are TRBV12-5 and TRBJ2-2; D unclear. This clonotype was obtained from a male donor with HIV. CDR3 nucleotide sequence: TGTGCTAGTGGTAAAACAGTCACCGGGGAGCTGTTTTTT. It codes for CASGKTVTGELFF.